This entry lists 15 T cell receptor beta chains sequenced from one sample in a study of long-term antiretroviral therapy in people with HIV. The authors ran the immunoSEQ assay, v3.0, at survey level. Data came from immunoSEQ multiplex PCR; TCRdb stores just in-frame clones and leaves some out. Of 13,000 or so clones in the sample, less than 85% were seen once. The specimen was unsorted PBMCs, collected 3.2 years before starting antiretroviral therapy. These receptors all stem from a man aged 35 to 55 with HIV.

The rearrangement links TRBV27 to TRBJ2-1; TRBD2 matches 10 bases. The V and J ends lost 5 bases and 9 bases, in that order; junction bases with no gene match: 7. This CDR3 is 14 amino acids long. The germline V gene has CDR1 MNHEY and CDR2 SMNVEV (reference sequence). CDR3 sequence: CASSIRTSGGEQFF. The CDR3 DNA follows: TGTGCCAGCAGTATCCGGACTAGCGGCGGTGAGCAGTTCTTC.

By share, this clone counts as medium-sized. The J gene is TRBJ2-7, the V gene TRBV29-1, with a weak D call TRBD2 (7 bases). Germline V gene lookup returns CDR1 SQVTM and CDR2 ANQGSEA. Between the trimmed V and J ends, which lost 8 bases and 0 bases, there was a span of 17 bases. The CDR3 consists of 14 residues. DNA of the CDR3: TGCAGCCCCTGGGGGGGGACATCCTCCTACGAGCAGTACTTC. This translates into CSPWGGTSSYEQYF.

This clone was counted once. The chain is built from TRBV7-6 and TRBJ2-1; D gene unclear. V dropped 2 bases and J dropped 5 bases, with 10 bases sitting between them. The germline V gene has CDR1 SGHVS and CDR2 FNYEAQ. This CDR3 spans 14 amino acids. CDR3 loop: CASSLSGSNNEQFF. Here the CDR3 DNA reads TGTGCCAGCAGCTTATCCGGGTCCAACAATGAGCAGTTCTTC.

The chain has TRBV6-6 and TRBJ1-5, with 10 bases fitting TRBD1. CDR3 length: 16 amino acids. The trim removed 5 bases at V and 7 bases at J, leaving 11 bases unmatched. CDR1 is MNHNY, CDR2 SVGAGI, per germline (reference sequence). CDR3 residues: CASSRGTGVSGQPQHF. For the CDR3, the DNA is TGTGCCAGCAGTCGCGGGACAGGGGTCTCGGGCCAGCCCCAGCATTTT.

Of note for this clone: At one of its ends the junction is not consistent with the germline gene, which may arise from a read error. The J gene is TRBJ1-3, the V gene TRBV6-6; D uncertain. Germline V lookup: CDR1 MNHNY, CDR2 SVGAGI (reference sequence). This CDR3 contains 14 residues. CDR3 nucleotides: TGTGCCAGCAGGCCGACACCCAGCGGAATCACCATATATTTT. This gives the protein CASRPTPSGITIYF.

This rearrangement joins TRBV5-1 to TRBJ1-1; D unclear. The CDR3 has 13 residues. V dropped 1 base and J dropped 1 base, with 5 bases sitting between them. Germline V gene data show CDR1 as SGHRS and CDR2 as YFSETQ. CDR3 sequence reads: CASSLTENTEAFF. The DNA of the CDR3 is TGCGCCAGCAGCTTGACGGAGAACACTGAAGCTTTCTTT.

This clone was detected only a few times. The genes are TRBV2 and TRBJ1-5; D remains ambiguous. V lost 4 bases and J lost 0, with 7 bases in between. This CDR3 spans 14 amino acids. Germline V lookup: CDR1 SNHLY, CDR2 FYNNEI. The CDR3 region has the DNA TGTGCCAGCAGTGCAGGCCTTAGCAATCAGCCCCAGCATTTT. Translated: CASSAGLSNQPQHF. The full variable domain, with the rest looked up from reference TRBV2 and TRBJ1-5, is EPEVTQTPSHQVTQMGQEVILRCVPISNHLYFYWYRQILGQKVEFLVSFYNNEISEKSEIFDDQFSVERPDGSNFTLKIRSTKLEDSAMYFCASSAGLSNQPQHFGDGTRLSIL.

The chain uses TRBV30 and TRBJ2-7, with 8 bases aligning to TRBD2. There are 14 residues in the CDR3. Germline loops: CDR1 GTSNPN, CDR2 SVGIG (reference sequence). V was pared by 1 base and J by 6 bases, with 8 bases of the junction left unmatched. The chain's CDR3 is CAWSGAGAPGEQYF. The CDR3 DNA is TGTGCCTGGAGTGGAGCGGGGGCCCCGGGCGAGCAGTACTTC.

This chain joins TRBV4-1 and TRBJ1-1, with a tentative D call TRBD1 (6 bases). The germline gives CDR1 MGHRA, CDR2 YSYEKL. Trimming left V 4 bases short and J 4 bases short, with 13 bases between. CDR3 length equals 14 residues. The CDR3 DNA is TGCGCCAGCAGCCCCACCACAGGGAGCACTGAAGCTTTCTTT. Its translation is CASSPTTGSTEAFF.

J is TRBJ1-2 and V is TRBV11-2; 10 bases map to TRBD1. CDR1 and CDR2 (germline): SGHAT, FQNNGV. Trimming removed 5 bases from V and 6 bases from J; junction bases left unmatched: 3. The CDR3 has 13 residues. The CDR3 spells CASSPGQGNGYTF. The CDR3 bases are TGTGCCAGCAGCCCGGGACAGGGGAATGGCTACACCTTC.

This chain uses TRBV30 with TRBJ1-2; tentatively, D is TRBD1 (6 bases). The germline V gene has CDR1 GTSNPN and CDR2 SVGIG (reference sequence). CDR3 length equals 14 residues. V shed 5 bases and J shed 4 bases, with 17 bases lying between them. The CDR3 DNA sequence: TGTGCCTGGGGGGGCCGAGGGGCGACCTATGGCTACACCTTC. Amino acid sequence: CAWGGRGATYGYTF.

This chain uses TRBV12-5 with TRBJ1-1; possibly TRBD1 for D (6 bases). Germline V lookup: CDR1 LGHNT, CDR2 FRNRAP. The ends were cut back, 5 bases at V and 0 bases at J, with 10 bases in the middle. The CDR3 spans 14 residues. CDR3 coding DNA: TGTGCTAGTGGTCCAGGGGCCATGAACACTGAAGCTTTCTTT. As protein: CASGPGAMNTEAFF.

This rearrangement joins TRBV6-5 to TRBJ2-7; D perhaps matches TRBD2 (6 bases). This CDR3 has 12 amino acids. V lost 6 bases and J lost 6, with 12 bases in between. Germline assignment: CDR1 MNHEY and CDR2 SVGAGI. In DNA, the CDR3 is TGTGCCAGCAGCCCCACGGGGGTCGAGCAGTACTTC. Its translation is CASSPTGVEQYF.

The chain has TRBV2 and TRBJ1-5; 7 nucleotides align to TRBD1. Germline loops: CDR1 SNHLY, CDR2 FYNNEI. Unmatched junction bases numbered 6, after V lost 6 bases and J lost 7 bases. CDR3 size: 13 residues. CDR3 in amino acids: CASSLGQDQPQHF. The CDR3 DNA reads as TGTGCCAGCAGCCTCGGACAGGACCAGCCCCAGCATTTT.

The V and J genes are TRBV6-6 and TRBJ2-3, with TRBD1 identical over 8 bases. CDR1 is MNHNY, CDR2 SVGAGI, per germline (reference sequence). V was clipped by 6 bases and J by 0 bases; unmatched bases: 5. The CDR3 contains 15 residues. The chain's CDR3 is CASRATGVSTDTQYF. The CDR3 DNA follows: TGTGCCAGCAGGGCGACAGGGGTGAGCACAGATACGCAGTATTTT.